This T cell receptor (beta chain) was sequenced for a study of CD8+CD57+ T cells in acquired aplastic anemia. Study-level background: Quantities of DNA derived from sorted CD4+ and CD8+ cells averaged approximately 3.5 ug. The study, taken as a whole, reports: Patients shared 25 to 35 CD8+ CDR3 sequences with controls. Levels of CD8+ Simpson's diversity were not significantly distinct in patients versus controls.

Remarks on this clonotype: Its antigen is currently unknown.

TCR beta VDJ and CDR3 profiles were obtained from a genomic DNA template. From the reads, TCRdb called clonotypes with MiXCR, one entry per CDR3 protein. This sample has roughly 200,000 distinct CDR3 sequences, with over 60% found just once. Trimming stripped 4 bases from V and 4 bases from J, with 10 bases between. This CDR3 contains 13 residues. Germline V CDR1 and CDR2: SGHNT, YYREEE (reference sequence). The chain combines TRBV5-4 with TRBJ2-3; D is uncertain. This clonotype originated in a human donor in good health. The material sequenced was sorted CD4+, CD8+, or CD8+CD57+ T cells (not recorded which) from PBMCs. CDR3 sequence: CASSQDLADTQYF. Here the CDR3 DNA reads TGTGCCAGCAGCCAAGATCTGGCAGATACGCAGTATTTT.